This TCR beta chain was recorded in a study of T cell repertoires in cytomegalovirus infection. Looked up from germline, CDR1 is MDHEN and CDR2 is SYDVKM. Between the trimmed V and J ends, which lost 2 bases and 7 bases, there was a span of 12 bases. CDR3 length: 13 residues. Study-level points and caveats: Predominance within the ex vivo response was attributable to HLA-C-restricted CMV-specific TCR beta clonotypes.

This clonotype has only a few counts. No antigen is known for it. TCRdb reanalysed the reads using MiXCR and keeps one entry per CDR3 protein. The sample consists of about 230,000 distinct CDR3 sequences, roughly 23% of them appearing once. Sequenced material: CD8+ T cells from PBMCs. V is TRBV28 and J is TRBJ2-7, with D uncertain. The sequence was obtained from a human donor in good health (CMV status not recorded). Some clones in this sample may be carry-over from other donors' samples. CDR3 nucleotides: TGTGCCAGCAGTTTAATAAGGCAGGTTGAGCAGTACTTC. It specifies CASSLIRQVEQYF.